A single sample gave rise to the 31 T cell receptor beta chains below, sequenced in a study of identical twins. One entry per CDR3 protein results from TCRdb running MiXCR on the 5' RACE reads. The sample carries about 280,000 distinct CDR3 sequences, 6.5% to 9.5% recorded once. The same data also went into a second study, on yellow fever vaccine responses in identical twins.

Sequenced: memory (CD45RO+) T cells sorted from blood. The receptors originated from a woman younger than 35 in good health.

This clonotype was counted between two and nine times. The rearrangement uses TRBV6-6 and TRBJ2-3, with a weak D call TRBD1 (6 bases). Germline V gives CDR1 MNHNY, CDR2 SVGAGI (reference sequence). The CDR3 has 13 residues. V was clipped by 6 bases and J by 2 bases, with 9 bases between them. CDR3 nucleotide sequence: TGTGCCAGCAGGACAGGAGCCACAGATACGCAGTATTTT. This encodes CASRTGATDTQYF.

This clonotype was seen many times. This chain uses TRBV11-2 with TRBJ2-1; TRBD2 matches 9 bases. Germline-derived CDR1 and CDR2 are SGHAT and FQNNGV. V was clipped by 7 bases and J by 11 bases; unmatched bases: 12. CDR3 length: 14 residues. CDR3 DNA sequence: TGTGCCAGCACCTCGTACGGCGGGGGGGCTAAGCAGTTCTTC. Protein: CASTSYGGGAKQFF.

This clonotype was observed many times. V gene TRBV12-3 or TRBV12-4 combines with J gene TRBJ1-2, with D uncertain. V was cut by 6 bases and J by 0 bases, with 5 bases left in between. The CDR3 loop spans 12 amino acids. In DNA form, the CDR3 reads TGTGCCAGCAGCGGAGCTAACTATGGCTACACCTTC. The encoded protein is CASSGANYGYTF.

This sequence joins TRBV5-1 and TRBJ1-1; D unclear. The V end was cut by 4 bases, the J end by 7 bases, with 14 bases between. The CDR3 is 13 residues long. Per germline, CDR1 SGHRS and CDR2 YFSETQ. The CDR3 bases are TGCGCCAGCAGCCCGGCTTCGGGCTATGAAGCTTTCTTT. Protein: CASSPASGYEAFF. The entire variable domain, with the rest obtained from reference TRBV5-1 and TRBJ1-1, is as follows: KAGVTQTPRYLIKTRGQQVTLSCSPISGHRSVSWYQQTPGQGLQFLFEYFSETQRNKGNFPGRFSGRQFSNSRSEMNVSTLELGDSALYLCASSPASGYEAFFGQGTRLTVV.

The rearrangement uses TRBV28 and TRBJ2-7, with D tentatively TRBD1 or TRBD2 (5 bases each). CDR1 MDHEN and CDR2 SYDVKM come from the germline V gene. Trimming removed 7 bases from V and 2 bases from J, with 9 bases in between. The CDR3 is made up of 12 amino acids. The DNA of the CDR3 is TGTGCCAGCACGGGACCTACCTACGAGCAGTACTTC. It codes for CASTGPTYEQYF.

V usage is TRBV10-2 and J usage is TRBJ2-2, with TRBD2 identical over 11 bases. The germline V gene has CDR1 WSHSY and CDR2 SAAADI. J was trimmed by 5 bases and V by 3 bases; bases with no gene match: 8. The CDR3 runs to 17 residues. The CDR3 bases are TGCGCCAGCAGTGAATTTGTACTAGCGGGAGATACCGGGGAGCTGTTTTTT. This gives the protein CASSEFVLAGDTGELFF.

The chain combines TRBV6-4 with TRBJ1-1, with D uncertain. The CDR3 covers 13 residues. From germline, CDR1 is MRHNA and CDR2 SNTAGT. The V end lost 2 bases, the J end lost 1 base, and 5 bases lay between the germline ends. CDR3 sequence reads: CASSDASNTEAFF. CDR3 coding DNA: TGTGCCAGCAGTGACGCGTCGAACACTGAAGCTTTCTTT.

The rearrangement joins TRBV28 to TRBJ2-7, with D perhaps assigned TRBD1 or TRBD2 (5 bases each). Germline V gene sequence: CDR1 MDHEN, CDR2 SYDVKM. V was shortened by 4 bases and J by 2 bases, with 9 bases between the two germline ends. There are 13 residues in the CDR3. CDR3 sequence: CASSWGSTYEQYV. CDR3 coding DNA: TGTGCCAGCAGTTGGGGGTCTACCTACGAGCAGTACGTC.

This clonotype was observed once. A read error may be the cause here, since a much bigger clone is one base away. This rearrangement joins TRBV24-1 to TRBJ2-7; tentatively, D is TRBD1 or TRBD2 (5 bases each). Germline assignment: CDR1 KGHDR and CDR2 SFDVKD. The germline V and J ends were trimmed by 4 bases and 7 bases, with 22 bases remaining between them. The CDR3 has 16 residues. CDR3 sequence: CATSDPDIRRACEQYV. Written as DNA, the CDR3 is TGTGCCACCAGTGACCCGGACATTCGGCGGGCCTGTGAGCAGTACGTC.

This clonotype was seen more than once but under ten times. This sequence joins TRBV6-5 and TRBJ2-2, with TRBD2 identical over 11 bases. This CDR3 contains 18 residues. CDR1 is MNHEY and CDR2 is SVGAGI in the germline V gene. Trimming at V came to 2 bases and at J to 3 bases, leaving 8 bases not matched to a gene. The CDR3 region is CASSYPPGTSGHTGELFF. The CDR3 region has the DNA TGTGCCAGCAGTTACCCCCCGGGGACTAGCGGTCACACCGGGGAGCTGTTTTTT.

At least ten counts were recorded for this clonotype. V is TRBV12-3 or TRBV12-4 and J is TRBJ2-7; 13 bases align to TRBD2. The CDR3 extends over 15 amino acids. The V segment lost 5 bases and the J segment 2 bases; nucleotides outside the gene matches: 3. The CDR3 DNA sequence: TGTGCCAGCAGTCTGGGACTAGCGGGACCCTACGAGCAGTACTTC. Protein product: CASSLGLAGPYEQYF.

This clonotype was found a few times. The chain is built from TRBV29-1 and TRBJ1-1; D is unresolved. Germline V gene data show CDR1 as SQVTM and CDR2 as ANQGSEA. The CDR3 consists of 13 residues. V lost 4 bases and J lost 4, with 13 bases in between. The CDR3 here is CSVVSGISTEAFF. CDR3 DNA sequence: TGCAGCGTTGTTTCGGGTATCAGCACTGAAGCTTTCTTT. Supplemented by reference TRBV29-1 and TRBJ1-1, the full variable domain reads SAVISQKPSRDICQRGTSLTIQCQVDSQVTMMFWYRQQPGQSLTLIATANQGSEATYESGFVIDKFPISRPNLTFSTLTVSNMSPEDSSIYLCSVVSGISTEAFFGQGTRLTVV.

At least ten counts were recorded for this clonotype. This CDR3 reads CASSQEPGDTQYF. In nucleotides, the CDR3 is TGTGCCAGCAGCCAAGAACCGGGGGATACGCAGTATTTT. The genes are TRBV4-2 and TRBJ2-3, with D possibly being TRBD2 (5 bases). Per the germline V gene, CDR1 is LGHNA and CDR2 is YNFKEQ. The CDR3 extends over 13 amino acids. V was cut by 0 bases and J by 6 bases, with 7 bases left in between.

This clonotype was seen ten or more times. The genes are TRBV7-8 and TRBJ1-1; no firm D call. The germline CDR1 and CDR2 sequences are SGHVS and FQNEAQ. The V and J ends lost 2 bases and 0 bases respectively, with 13 bases between them. This CDR3 comprises 16 residues. CDR3 DNA sequence: TGTGCCAGCAGCTTAATGCCGAACCTAATGAACACTGAAGCTTTCTTT. Protein product: CASSLMPNLMNTEAFF.

This clonotype was recorded a few times. The chain is built from TRBV6-1 and TRBJ2-3; D remains ambiguous. The CDR3 is made up of 15 amino acids. Trimming stripped 2 bases from V and 0 bases from J, with 9 bases between. Germline V CDR1 and CDR2: MNHNS, SASEGT. The CDR3 region has the DNA TGTGCCAGCAGTGAATCAGGTTACAGCACAGATACGCAGTATTTT. It encodes CASSESGYSTDTQYF.

This clonotype was found many times. This chain connects TRBV5-1 to TRBJ2-1; 13 nucleotides align to TRBD2. Germline loops: CDR1 SGHRS, CDR2 YFSETQ. This CDR3 has 16 amino acids. V trimming: 4 bases; J trimming: 5 bases; junction bases outside the gene matches: 6. The CDR3 DNA reads as TGCGCCAGCAGCAGCGGGACTAGCGGGAACCACAATGAGCAGTTCTTC. Translated: CASSSGTSGNHNEQFF.

This clonotype was seen at least ten times. The V and J genes are TRBV29-1 and TRBJ2-7, with no clear D. With 3 bases removed from V and 3 bases from J, the gap between germline ends came to 6 bases. The CDR3 contains 11 residues. Per germline, CDR1 SQVTM and CDR2 ANQGSEA. The CDR3 coding sequence is TGCAGCGTTGATTTTGGCTACGAGCAGTACTTC. Its protein product is CSVDFGYEQYF.

V is TRBV7-2 and J is TRBJ2-5; TRBD1 is a possible D gene (5 bases). This CDR3 is built from 14 residues. V shed 1 base and J shed 4 bases, with 10 bases lying between them. Germline CDR1 reads SGHTA; CDR2 reads FQGNSA. CDR3 region: CASSLVDSRETQYF. The DNA for the CDR3 is TGTGCCAGCAGCTTAGTTGACAGCCGAGAGACCCAGTACTTC.

The rearrangement links TRBV12-3 or TRBV12-4 to TRBJ2-7; D unclear. V was pared by 1 base and J by 1 base, with 8 bases between. CDR3 length: 14 amino acids. In DNA form, the CDR3 reads TGTGCCAGCAGTTTAGTAGGCGGATCCTACGAGCAGTACTTC. This codes for CASSLVGGSYEQYF.

This clonotype was seen ten or more times. The J gene is TRBJ1-2, the V gene TRBV20-1, with D hard to call. The CDR3 covers 11 residues. With 0 bases removed from V and 13 bases from J, the gap between germline ends came to 12 bases. Germline lookup yields CDR1 DFQATT and CDR2 SNEGSKA (reference sequence). The CDR3 reads CSARDLVGTTF. In DNA, the CDR3 is TGCAGTGCTAGAGATCTGGTGGGTACCACCTTC.

This clonotype was seen many times. The chain uses TRBV25-1 and TRBJ2-7, with 9 bases identical to TRBD1. V lost 3 bases, J lost 0 bases, and 9 bases stayed unmatched. This CDR3 has 17 amino acids. The germline gives CDR1 MGHDK, CDR2 SYGVNS. The CDR3 here is CASSDGTGSDSSYEQYF. The CDR3 DNA sequence: TGTGCCAGCAGTGATGGGACAGGGAGTGATAGCTCCTACGAGCAGTACTTC.

The V call is TRBV13, the J call TRBJ1-6; the match to TRBD1 covers 7 bases. J gave up 6 bases and V 5 bases, and 7 bases lay outside the gene matches. The germline gives CDR1 PRHDT, CDR2 FYEKMQ (reference sequence). This CDR3 contains 15 residues. The CDR3 sequence is CASSHRDSINSPLHF. CDR3 DNA sequence: TGTGCCAGCAGCCACCGGGACAGCATTAATTCACCCCTCCACTTT.

This clonotype was found a few times. The rearrangement links TRBV3-1 to TRBJ1-1; 8 nucleotides line up with TRBD1. This CDR3 has 16 amino acids. Trimming took 4 bases from V and 3 from J; bases not matched to a gene: 10. The germline gives CDR1 LGHDT, CDR2 YNNKEL (reference sequence). In DNA, the CDR3 is TGTGCCAGCAGCCCTGAACAGGGGGTGAGGTACACTGAAGCTTTCTTT. This codes for CASSPEQGVRYTEAFF.

The V and J genes are TRBV5-1 and TRBJ2-5; no clear D. The CDR3 sequence is 14 residues long. Trimming left V 3 bases short and J 3 bases short, with 12 bases between. Germline V gene sequence: CDR1 SGHRS, CDR2 YFSETQ. CDR3 region: CASSSSYAKETQYF. CDR3 sequence (DNA): TGCGCCAGCAGCTCCTCGTACGCCAAAGAGACCCAGTACTTC.

This clonotype turned up a few times. The chain employs TRBV5-1 and TRBJ2-1, with TRBD1 as a possible D gene (6 bases). V was cut by 4 bases and J by 2 bases, with 16 bases left in between. The CDR3 runs 16 residues. Germline V gives CDR1 SGHRS, CDR2 YFSETQ. The CDR3: CASSQGFGPTYNEQFF. The CDR3 DNA reads as TGCGCCAGCAGCCAGGGGTTTGGCCCCACCTACAATGAGCAGTTCTTC.

This clonotype has a count of ten or more. The CDR3 DNA sequence: TGCAGTGCTATTTCGAATGAGACCCAGTACTTC. This encodes CSAISNETQYF. J is TRBJ2-5 and V is TRBV20-1; D unresolved. V shed 4 bases and J shed 5 bases, with 8 bases lying between them. CDR1 is DFQATT, CDR2 SNEGSKA, per germline (reference sequence). This CDR3 has 11 amino acids.

A few counts support this clonotype. The chain uses TRBV7-2 and TRBJ1-6; tentatively, D is TRBD1 (5 bases). Germline V lookup: CDR1 SGHTA, CDR2 FQGNSA. Trimming cost V 3 bases and J 9 bases, with 15 bases left between them. The CDR3 is 15 residues long. The CDR3 region has the DNA TGTGCCAGCAGCTTGGACATGTCTAAGGCTTCACCCCTCCACTTT. The encoded protein is CASSLDMSKASPLHF.

This clonotype was seen once. The chain recombines TRBV15 with TRBJ2-3, with TRBD2 matching over 8 bases. The germline gives CDR1 LNHNV, CDR2 YYDKDF (reference sequence). V lost 4 bases, J lost 6 bases, and 12 bases stayed unmatched. The CDR3 extends over 16 amino acids. The CDR3 sequence is CATSIGGDPGGDTQYF. The CDR3 DNA is TGTGCCACCAGCATCGGAGGGGACCCGGGGGGGGATACGCAGTATTTT.

This clonotype was detected only a few times. The CDR3 DNA reads TGTGCCAGCAGCCAACCTACCCATTTCAACGAAATGGAGACCCAGTACTTC. Translated, it gives CASSQPTHFNEMETQYF. This chain joins TRBV7-9 and TRBJ2-5; D ambiguous. V dropped 5 bases and J dropped 5 bases, with 24 bases sitting between them. Germline assignment: CDR1 SEHNR and CDR2 FQNEAQ (reference sequence). The length of the CDR3 is 17 residues.

Only a few counts were recorded for this clonotype. V gene TRBV3-1 combines with J gene TRBJ2-7; TRBD2 agrees at 10 bases. V gave up 4 bases and J gave up 4 bases; unmatched junction bases: 10. The CDR3 runs 16 residues. The germline V gene encodes CDR1 LGHDT and CDR2 YNNKEL (reference sequence). CDR3 protein: CASSRYGGLAEYEQYF. DNA of the CDR3: TGTGCCAGCAGCCGTTATGGTGGACTAGCGGAATACGAGCAGTACTTC.

This clonotype has a count of ten or more. The genes are TRBV6-4 and TRBJ2-1; D may be TRBD2 (6 bases). The CDR3 runs 16 residues. V shed 0 bases and J shed 3 bases, with 12 bases lying between them. From germline, CDR1 is MRHNA and CDR2 SNTAGT. The CDR3 coding sequence is TGTGCCAGCAGTGACTCGAGTCCTAGCGACTACAATGAGCAGTTCTTC. This encodes CASSDSSPSDYNEQFF.